A selection of T cell receptor beta chains follows, all from one sample in a study of blood T cell repertoires in COVID-19. Some clones are missing from TCRdb's copy, which holds only in-frame ones; the method was immunoSEQ multiplex PCR. This sample yields roughly 180,000 clones, of which about four fifths are seen a single time; more than 9.5% belongs to the top ten. The sample comprised peripheral blood. Receptors originate from a woman aged 40 to 55 with COVID-19, enrolled during active disease. The CDR3 runs from the conserved cysteine through the conserved F or W. Each record gives: V gene, clone size, J gene, D gene, CDR3 DNA, CDR3 protein. The D gene is left open where the match is weak. Clone sizes are given selectively: once, few, many, or a class where the clone is expanded.

V gene: TRBV5-4
clone size: -
J gene: TRBJ1-2
D gene: TRBD1
CDR3 DNA: TGTGCCAGCAGCTTGGAGACAGGGGGGGACTATGGCTACACCTTC
CDR3 protein: CASSLETGGDYGYTF

V gene: TRBV30
clone size: -
J gene: TRBJ2-2
D gene: -
CDR3 DNA: TGTGCCTGGGCCCGAAATACTTTACTGAACACCGGGGAGCTGTTTTTT
CDR3 protein: CAWARNTLLNTGELFF

V gene: TRBV29-1
clone size: -
J gene: TRBJ2-1
D gene: -
CDR3 DNA: TGCAGCGTGCTCGGGTCGGGCAATGAGCAGTTCTTC
CDR3 protein: CSVLGSGNEQFF

V gene: TRBV19
clone size: -
J gene: TRBJ2-1
D gene: TRBD2
CDR3 DNA: TGTGCCAGTACCAGACTAGCGGGAGCTTTTCAAGCGAATGAGCAGTTCTTC
CDR3 protein: CASTRLAGAFQANEQFF

V gene: TRBV21-1
clone size: -
J gene: TRBJ1-4
D gene: -
CDR3 DNA: TGTGCCAGCAGTACCGGGACAGAGAATGAAAAACTGTTTTTT
CDR3 protein: CASSTGTENEKLFF

V gene: TRBV7-2
clone size: few
J gene: TRBJ2-7
D gene: TRBD2
CDR3 DNA: TGTGCCAGCAGCTTAAGGTCTAGCGGGAACCTTGAGCAGTACTTC
CDR3 protein: CASSLRSSGNLEQYF

V gene: TRBV4-2
clone size: few
J gene: TRBJ1-5
D gene: TRBD1
CDR3 DNA: TGTGCCAGCAGCCAAGATGCGGGGACAGGGGGCGAGCCCCAGCATTTT
CDR3 protein: CASSQDAGTGGEPQHF

V gene: TRBV19
clone size: -
J gene: TRBJ2-7
D gene: TRBD2
CDR3 DNA: TGTGCCAGTAGTATCTTTCGGACTAGCGGCGACGAGCAGTACTTC
CDR3 protein: CASSIFRTSGDEQYF

V gene: TRBV5-1
clone size: -
J gene: TRBJ2-5
D gene: -
CDR3 DNA: TGCGCCAGCAGCTTGGCAGGGGCCCAAGGTGAGACCCAGTACTTC
CDR3 protein: CASSLAGAQGETQYF

V gene: TRBV19
clone size: -
J gene: TRBJ2-2
D gene: -
CDR3 DNA: TGTGCCAGTAGTCAGGGGATGAGGGCCGGGGAGCTGTTTTTT
CDR3 protein: CASSQGMRAGELFF

V gene: TRBV7-9
clone size: -
J gene: TRBJ2-3
D gene: -
CDR3 DNA: TGTGCCAGCAGCTTAGCCGGGAGCCCAGATACGCAGTATTTT
CDR3 protein: CASSLAGSPDTQYF

V gene: TRBV27
clone size: -
J gene: TRBJ2-7
D gene: -
CDR3 DNA: TGTGCCAGCAGTTTATCAGGCGGGTACTACGAGCAGTACTTC
CDR3 protein: CASSLSGGYYEQYF

V gene: TRBV5-1
clone size: -
J gene: TRBJ2-7
D gene: TRBD2
CDR3 DNA: TGCGCCAGCAGCTTCGGACTAGCGGGATTGCACGAGCAGTACTTC
CDR3 protein: CASSFGLAGLHEQYF

V gene: TRBV28
clone size: once
J gene: TRBJ1-2
D gene: -
CDR3 DNA: TGTGCCAGCATAAGGGGGGGAGATCATTATGGCTACACCTTC
CDR3 protein: CASIRGGDHYGYTF

V gene: TRBV20-1
clone size: -
J gene: TRBJ2-1
D gene: TRBD2
CDR3 DNA: TGCAGTGCTAGTATGGGGGGGGTCCGCAATGAGCAGTTCTTC
CDR3 protein: CSASMGGVRNEQFF

V gene: TRBV5-1
clone size: -
J gene: TRBJ2-3
D gene: -
CDR3 DNA: TGCGCCAGCAGCATACAGGTCGGGACTTACACAGATACGCAGTATTTT
CDR3 protein: CASSIQVGTYTDTQYF

V gene: TRBV10-3
clone size: -
J gene: TRBJ2-5
D gene: TRBD2
CDR3 DNA: TGTGCCATCAGTGACCCGGGACTAGCCCGAGGACAGTACTTC
CDR3 protein: CAISDPGLARGQYF

V gene: TRBV13
clone size: few
J gene: TRBJ2-3
D gene: TRBD1
CDR3 DNA: TGTGCCAGCAGCTCCCGGGACAGCCTCACAGATACGCAGTATTTT
CDR3 protein: CASSSRDSLTDTQYF

V gene: TRBV19
clone size: -
J gene: TRBJ1-5
D gene: -
CDR3 DNA: TGTGCCAGTAGTATTGGGGGCGGTCAGCCCCAGCATTTT
CDR3 protein: CASSIGGGQPQHF

V gene: TRBV9
clone size: -
J gene: TRBJ2-3
D gene: -
CDR3 DNA: TGTGCCAGCAGCGTAGGGACTACCAGCACAGATACGCAGTATTTT
CDR3 protein: CASSVGTTSTDTQYF

V gene: TRBV15
clone size: -
J gene: TRBJ2-5
D gene: -
CDR3 DNA: TGTGCCACCAGCAGGGACAGTTCCATTGGTGGGACCCAGTACTTC
CDR3 protein: CATSRDSSIGGTQYF

V gene: TRBV2
clone size: -
J gene: TRBJ2-5
D gene: TRBD2
CDR3 DNA: TGTGCCACCTCGGGACTAGCGAGAAACCAAGAGACCCAGTACTTC
CDR3 protein: CATSGLARNQETQYF

V gene: TRBV4-1
clone size: -
J gene: TRBJ2-2
D gene: TRBD1
CDR3 DNA: TGCGCCAGCAGCCAAGTCGACAGGGGGTACACCGGGGAGCTGTTTTTT
CDR3 protein: CASSQVDRGYTGELFF

V gene: TRBV18
clone size: -
J gene: TRBJ1-6
D gene: -
CDR3 DNA: TGTGCCAGCTCACCAAGCCCCGCGGGGCGTTTTAATTCACCCCTCCACTTT
CDR3 protein: CASSPSPAGRFNSPLHF

V gene: TRBV5-1
clone size: once
J gene: TRBJ1-4
D gene: TRBD1
CDR3 DNA: TGCGCCAGCAGCTCGGGACAGCCTAATGAAAAACTGTTTTTT
CDR3 protein: CASSSGQPNEKLFF

V gene: TRBV4-1
clone size: few
J gene: TRBJ2-7
D gene: TRBD2
CDR3 DNA: TGCGCCAGCAGCCAAGAATTAATGATAGCGGGACCCGGTTCCTACGAGCAGTACTTC
CDR3 protein: CASSQELMIAGPGSYEQYF

V gene: TRBV28
clone size: -
J gene: TRBJ2-3
D gene: TRBD2
CDR3 DNA: TGTGCCAGCATTCCTAGCGGGAGGGCCTCAACGGATACGCAGTATTTT
CDR3 protein: CASIPSGRASTDTQYF

V gene: TRBV18
clone size: -
J gene: TRBJ2-2
D gene: TRBD2
CDR3 DNA: TGTGCCAGCTCCCTAGCTGCGGGAGTGGACACCGGGGAGCTGTTTTTT
CDR3 protein: CASSLAAGVDTGELFF

V gene: TRBV9
clone size: -
J gene: TRBJ1-2
D gene: -
CDR3 DNA: TGTGCCAGCAGCTCCCCCGATGGCTACACCTTC
CDR3 protein: CASSSPDGYTF

V gene: TRBV29-1
clone size: -
J gene: TRBJ2-2
D gene: -
CDR3 DNA: TGCAGCGCCAGACAGACGACGAACACCGGGGAGCTGTTTTTT
CDR3 protein: CSARQTTNTGELFF

V gene: TRBV19
clone size: -
J gene: TRBJ1-5
D gene: -
CDR3 DNA: TGTGCCAGTAGTATCCCGGGTTGGGGCAATCAGCCCCAGCATTTT
CDR3 protein: CASSIPGWGNQPQHF